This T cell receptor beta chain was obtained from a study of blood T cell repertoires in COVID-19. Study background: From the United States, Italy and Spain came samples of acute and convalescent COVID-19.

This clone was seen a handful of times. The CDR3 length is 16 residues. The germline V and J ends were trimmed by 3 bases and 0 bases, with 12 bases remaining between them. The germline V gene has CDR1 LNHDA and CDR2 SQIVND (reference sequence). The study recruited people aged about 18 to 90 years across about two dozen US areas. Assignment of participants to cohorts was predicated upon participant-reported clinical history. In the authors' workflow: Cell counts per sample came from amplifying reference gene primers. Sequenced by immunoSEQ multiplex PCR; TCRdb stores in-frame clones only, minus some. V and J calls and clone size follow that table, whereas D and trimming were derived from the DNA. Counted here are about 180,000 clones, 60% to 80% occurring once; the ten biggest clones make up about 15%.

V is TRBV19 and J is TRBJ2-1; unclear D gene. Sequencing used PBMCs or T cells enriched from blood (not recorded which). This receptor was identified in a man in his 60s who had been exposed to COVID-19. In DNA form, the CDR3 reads TGTGCCAGTAGTATGAGGCCGATCTTCTCCTACAATGAGCAGTTCTTC. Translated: CASSMRPIFSYNEQFF. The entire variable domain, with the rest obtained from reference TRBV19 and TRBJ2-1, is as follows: DGGITQSPKYLFRKEGQNVTLSCEQNLNHDAMYWYRQDPGQGLRLIYYSQIVNDFQKGDIAEGYSVSREKKESFPLTVTSAQKNPTAFYLCASSMRPIFSYNEQFFGPGTRLTVL.